The clone carrying this T cell receptor (beta chain) was detected a few times. Antigen unknown. CD4+ T cells from unexposed donors were obtained before the COVID-19 pandemic (2011-2018). Isolation of CD4+ T cells took place after approximately 10 days in culture. These data originate in a study of CD4 T cells in relation to SARS-CoV-2 and coronaviruses. TCRdb's copy holds only in-frame clones and misses some; the assay was immunoSEQ multiplex PCR. The profile covers about 23,000 clones, with more than 60% appearing a single time and approximately 15% taken by the ten largest. The germline V gene encodes CDR1 MNHEY and CDR2 SVGAGI. Trimming cost V 0 bases and J 2 bases; bases outside gene matches: 1. This CDR3 has 16 residues.

The receptor was derived from a human donor in good health. This chain joins TRBV6-5 and TRBJ1-5; TRBD1 aligns across 10 bases. The sample comprised CD4+ T cells from PBMCs, cultured in vitro. The CDR3 coding sequence is TGTGCCAGCAGTTACTCCGGGACAGGGGGCAATCAGCCCCAGCATTTT. Residues: CASSYSGTGGNQPQHF.